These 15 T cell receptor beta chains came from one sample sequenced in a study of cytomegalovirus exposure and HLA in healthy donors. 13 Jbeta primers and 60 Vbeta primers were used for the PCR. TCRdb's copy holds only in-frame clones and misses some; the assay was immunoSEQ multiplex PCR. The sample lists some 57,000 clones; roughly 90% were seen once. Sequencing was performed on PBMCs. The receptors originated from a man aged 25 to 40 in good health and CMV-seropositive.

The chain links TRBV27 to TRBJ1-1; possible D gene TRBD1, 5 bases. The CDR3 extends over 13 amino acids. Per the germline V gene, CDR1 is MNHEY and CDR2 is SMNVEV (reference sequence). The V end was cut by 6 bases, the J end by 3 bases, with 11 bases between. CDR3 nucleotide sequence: TGTGCCAGCAGGCCCCGCAGGGACACTGAAGCTTTCTTT. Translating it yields CASRPRRDTEAFF.

CDR3 coding DNA: TGTGCCAGTAGTAGGACCGGGACAGAGAACTACGAGCAGTACTTC. Its translation is CASSRTGTENYEQYF. The chain employs TRBV19 and TRBJ2-7; 7 bases fit TRBD1. V lost 4 bases, J lost 3 bases, and 9 bases stayed unmatched. Per germline, CDR1 LNHDA and CDR2 SQIVND (reference sequence). CDR3 length: 15 amino acids.

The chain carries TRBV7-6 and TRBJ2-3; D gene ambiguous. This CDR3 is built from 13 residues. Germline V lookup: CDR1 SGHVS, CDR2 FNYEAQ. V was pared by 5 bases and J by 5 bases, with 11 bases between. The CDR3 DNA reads TGTGCCAGCAGCCCACAATTTCGAGATACGCAGTATTTT. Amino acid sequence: CASSPQFRDTQYF.

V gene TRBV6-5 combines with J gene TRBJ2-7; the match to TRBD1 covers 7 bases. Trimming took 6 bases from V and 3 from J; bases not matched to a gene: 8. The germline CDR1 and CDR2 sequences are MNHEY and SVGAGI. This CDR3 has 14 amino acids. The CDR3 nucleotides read TGTGCCAGCAGCTTAGGACAGGCCGGCTACGAGCAGTACTTC. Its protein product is CASSLGQAGYEQYF.

This CDR3 is CASSEGPNTEAFF. The CDR3 region has the DNA TGTGCCAGCAGTGAGGGCCCGAACACTGAAGCTTTCTTT. V and J are TRBV2 and TRBJ1-1, with no clear D. The length of the CDR3 is 13 residues. Trimming took off 3 bases at V and 1 base at J, with 6 bases between the two ends. Germline CDR1 reads SNHLY; CDR2 reads FYNNEI.

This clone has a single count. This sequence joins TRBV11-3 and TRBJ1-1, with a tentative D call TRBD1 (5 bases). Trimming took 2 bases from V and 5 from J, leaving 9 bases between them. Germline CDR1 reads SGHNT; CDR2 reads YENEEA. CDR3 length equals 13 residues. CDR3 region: CASSLSRGTEAFF. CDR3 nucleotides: TGTGCCAGCAGCTTATCCCGGGGGACTGAAGCTTTCTTT.

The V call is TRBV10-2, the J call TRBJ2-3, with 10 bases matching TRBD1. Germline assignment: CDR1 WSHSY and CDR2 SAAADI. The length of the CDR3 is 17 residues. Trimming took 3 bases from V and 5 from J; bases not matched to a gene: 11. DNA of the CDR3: TGCGCCAGCAGTGACCCACCCGGGACAGGGGTTAAAGATACGCAGTATTTT. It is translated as CASSDPPGTGVKDTQYF.

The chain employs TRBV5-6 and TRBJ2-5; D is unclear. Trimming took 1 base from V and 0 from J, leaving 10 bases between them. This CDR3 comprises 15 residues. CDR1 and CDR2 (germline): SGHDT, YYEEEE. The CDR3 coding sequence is TGTGCCAGCAGCTTGATATCTGCGTACCAAGAGACCCAGTACTTC. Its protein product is CASSLISAYQETQYF.

This CDR3 reads CASSLTGGGETQYF. CDR3 DNA sequence: TGTGCCAGCAGCTTAACAGGGGGCGGTGAGACCCAGTACTTC. The chain links TRBV7-2 to TRBJ2-5, with 9 bases aligning to TRBD1. V lost 2 bases and J lost 5; bases outside the gene matches: 3. CDR1 SGHTA and CDR2 FQGNSA come from the germline V gene. This CDR3 spans 14 amino acids.

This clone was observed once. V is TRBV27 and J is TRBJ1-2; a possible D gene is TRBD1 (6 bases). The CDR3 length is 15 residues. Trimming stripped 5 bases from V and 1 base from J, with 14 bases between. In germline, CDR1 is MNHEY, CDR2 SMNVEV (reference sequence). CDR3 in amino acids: CASSVDRSHNYGYTF. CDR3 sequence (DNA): TGTGCCAGCAGTGTCGACAGGTCGCATAACTATGGCTACACCTTC.

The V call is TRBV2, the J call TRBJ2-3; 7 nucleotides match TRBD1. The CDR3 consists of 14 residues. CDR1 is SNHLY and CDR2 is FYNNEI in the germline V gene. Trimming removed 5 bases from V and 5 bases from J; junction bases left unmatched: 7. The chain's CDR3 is CASSYRDRRDTQYF. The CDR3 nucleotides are TGTGCCAGCAGTTACCGGGACAGACGAGATACGCAGTATTTT.

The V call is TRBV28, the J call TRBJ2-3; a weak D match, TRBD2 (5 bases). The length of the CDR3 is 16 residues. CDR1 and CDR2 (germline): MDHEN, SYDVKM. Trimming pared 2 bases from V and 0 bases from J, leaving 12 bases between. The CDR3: CASSLGLGVSTDTQYF. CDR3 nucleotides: TGTGCCAGCAGTTTAGGGCTGGGAGTTAGCACAGATACGCAGTATTTT. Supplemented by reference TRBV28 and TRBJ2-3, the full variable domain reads DVKVTQSSRYLVKRTGEKVFLECVQDMDHENMFWYRQDPGLGLRLIYFSYDVKMKEKGDIPEGYSVSREKKERFSLILESASTNQTSMYLCASSLGLGVSTDTQYFGPGTRLTVL.

In nucleotides, the CDR3 is TGTGCCAGCAGCCGCGGACAGTTTAATGAAAAACTGTTTTTT. The encoded protein is CASSRGQFNEKLFF. The rearrangement links TRBV11-2 to TRBJ1-4, with D possibly matching TRBD1 (6 bases). The germline gives CDR1 SGHAT, CDR2 FQNNGV. The V end lost 5 bases, the J end lost 4 bases, and 11 bases lay between the germline ends. The CDR3 totals 14 residues.

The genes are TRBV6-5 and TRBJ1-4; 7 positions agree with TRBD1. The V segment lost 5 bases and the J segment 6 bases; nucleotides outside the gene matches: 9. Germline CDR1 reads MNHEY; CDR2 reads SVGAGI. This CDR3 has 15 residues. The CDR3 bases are TGTGCCAGCAGTGGGGGTTGGACAGGAGATGAAAAACTGTTTTTT. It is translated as CASSGGWTGDEKLFF.

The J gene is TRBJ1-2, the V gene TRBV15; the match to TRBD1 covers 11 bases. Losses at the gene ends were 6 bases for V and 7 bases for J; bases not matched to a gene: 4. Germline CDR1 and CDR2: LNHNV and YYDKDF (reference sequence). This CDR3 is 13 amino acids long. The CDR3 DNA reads TGTGCCACCAGAAAGGACAGGGGGCGTGGCTACACCTTC. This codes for CATRKDRGRGYTF.